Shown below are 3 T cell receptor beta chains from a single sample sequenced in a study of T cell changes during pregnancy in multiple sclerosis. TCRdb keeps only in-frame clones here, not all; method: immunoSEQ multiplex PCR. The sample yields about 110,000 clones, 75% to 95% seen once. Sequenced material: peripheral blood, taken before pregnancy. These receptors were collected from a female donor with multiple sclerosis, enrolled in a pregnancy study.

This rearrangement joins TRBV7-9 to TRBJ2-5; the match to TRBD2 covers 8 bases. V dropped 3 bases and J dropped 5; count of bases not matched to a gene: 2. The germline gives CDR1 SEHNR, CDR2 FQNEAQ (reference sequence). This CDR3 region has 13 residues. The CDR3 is CASSFSGGETQYF. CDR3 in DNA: TGTGCCAGCAGCTTCTCGGGGGGGGAGACCCAGTACTTC.

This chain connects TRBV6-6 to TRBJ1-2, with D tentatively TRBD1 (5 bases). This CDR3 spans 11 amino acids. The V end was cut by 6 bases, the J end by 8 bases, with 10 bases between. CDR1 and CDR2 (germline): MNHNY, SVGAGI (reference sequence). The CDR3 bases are TGTGCCAGCAGAAATCGGGGGGGCTACACCTTC. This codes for CASRNRGGYTF.

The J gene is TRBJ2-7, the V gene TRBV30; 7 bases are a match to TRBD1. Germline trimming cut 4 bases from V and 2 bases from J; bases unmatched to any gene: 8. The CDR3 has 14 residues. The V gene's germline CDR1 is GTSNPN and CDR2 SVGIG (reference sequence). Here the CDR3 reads CAWIPQGPTYEQYF. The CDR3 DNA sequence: TGTGCCTGGATCCCACAGGGGCCCACCTACGAGCAGTACTTC. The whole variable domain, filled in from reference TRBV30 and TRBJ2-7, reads SQTIHQWPATLVQPVGSPLSLECTVEGTSNPNLYWYRQAAGRGLQLLFYSVGIGQISSEVPQNLSASRPQDRQFILSSKKLLLSDSGFYLCAWIPQGPTYEQYFGPGTRLTVT.